The 28 T cell receptor beta chains listed next were all sequenced from one sample in a study of shared clonotypes between healthy human individuals (dated by TCRdb to 2020 to 2022). CD8 naive samples were obtained by positive selection for CCR7 among CD45RO-negative cells, yielding a CD45RA+CCR7+ population from which TemRA cells were excluded. The receptor library was made with the immunoSEQ multiplex PCR assay. TCRdb limited this immuneACCESS table to in-frame rearrangements with V and J called. A share of clones is missing; checked studies link under half to unresolved V genes, and the rest is unexplained. The sample table holds about 2.2 million clones, of which around 93% were seen once. 1.5% to 2% of the sample lies in the top ten. Sequencing was done on a sample of naive CD8+ T cells from PBMCs. The cell subset or site label, as the study defines it: CD45RA+CCR7+. The receptors derive from a man between 18 and 29 years old in good health. Some clones in this sample may be carry-over from other donors' samples.

The chain joins TRBV19 to TRBJ1-1; D unresolved. This CDR3 has 11 amino acids. V lost 3 bases and J 5 bases, leaving 4 bases between the germline ends. The germline V gene has CDR1 LNHDA and CDR2 SQIVND (reference sequence). The CDR3 nucleotides are TGTGCCAGTAGTATGTGGACTGAAGCTTTCTTT. Its translation: CASSMWTEAFF.

The chain couples TRBV6-5 to TRBJ2-5; no firm D call. The assigned J gene may be wrong: the sequence end matches TRBJ2-7 better. Germline V gene sequence: CDR1 MNHEY, CDR2 SVGAGI. The CDR3 sequence is 14 residues long. In DNA form, the CDR3 reads TGTGCCAGCAGTCTCCGGGTCGACAACCACGAGCAGTACTTC. This gives the protein CASSLRVDNHEQYF.

The rearrangement joins TRBV7-2 to TRBJ2-7; the D gene is possibly TRBD1 (5 bases). V was cut by 1 base and J by 4 bases, with 14 bases left in between. The CDR3 sequence is 15 residues long. Germline values: CDR1 SGHTA, CDR2 FQGNSA. The CDR3 sequence: CASSLVLQGRYEQYF. The CDR3 nucleotides are TGTGCCAGCAGCTTAGTGTTGCAGGGTCGGTACGAGCAGTACTTC.

The rearrangement links TRBV5-1 to TRBJ2-1; TRBD2 might be the D (6 bases). The V and J ends lost 4 bases and 5 bases respectively, with 10 bases between them. Germline V CDR1 and CDR2: SGHRS, YFSETQ. The CDR3 contains 13 residues. CDR3 DNA: TGCGCCAGCAGCCACGGGACTCACAATGAGCAGTTCTTC. This sequence encodes CASSHGTHNEQFF.

V and J are TRBV28 and TRBJ2-5; 7 bases line up with TRBD1. The CDR3 runs to 16 residues. V lost 6 bases, J lost 1 base, and 11 bases stayed unmatched. Germline V gene lookup returns CDR1 MDHEN and CDR2 SYDVKM. The CDR3 loop reads CASSQWGQSLQETQYF. CDR3 DNA: TGTGCCAGCAGCCAATGGGGACAGAGTCTCCAAGAGACCCAGTACTTC.

The chain links TRBV7-9 to TRBJ2-1; no clear D. The V gene's germline CDR1 is SEHNR and CDR2 FQNEAQ (reference sequence). The CDR3 consists of 14 residues. V was clipped by 5 bases and J by 6 bases, with 14 bases between them. Here the CDR3 DNA reads TGTGCCAGCAGCACCCCGCGGTATGGCAATGAGCAGTTCTTC. Its protein is CASSTPRYGNEQFF.

This chain links TRBV28 with TRBJ1-5; 8 bases match TRBD1. Germline assignment: CDR1 MDHEN and CDR2 SYDVKM. The CDR3 spans 18 residues. Trimming took 3 bases from V and 0 from J; bases not matched to a gene: 10. The CDR3 DNA reads as TGTGCCAGCAGTTTCCACGCCCAGGGGGCGCGTAGCAATCAGCCCCAGCATTTT. It encodes CASSFHAQGARSNQPQHF.

The chain joins TRBV29-1 to TRBJ2-2; 13 bases match TRBD2. CDR3 length: 18 residues. Looked up from germline, CDR1 is SQVTM and CDR2 is ANQGSEA. V was pared by 4 bases and J by 4 bases, with 12 bases of the junction left unmatched. The CDR3 sequence: CSVGGLAGVPVLTGELFF. CDR3 coding DNA: TGCAGCGTTGGAGGACTAGCGGGAGTCCCCGTCCTCACCGGGGAGCTGTTTTTT.

The chain joins TRBV29-1 to TRBJ1-2; 9 positions match TRBD1. Per germline, CDR1 SQVTM and CDR2 ANQGSEA. The CDR3 is 13 amino acids. Trimming removed 5 bases from V and 7 bases from J; junction bases left unmatched: 8. The CDR3 DNA is TGCAGCGTTCTCAGGACAGGGGAGTTTGGCTACACCTTC. It specifies CSVLRTGEFGYTF.

The CDR3: CASSLSRQGIYNEQFF. CDR3 DNA: TGTGCCAGCAGTTTATCTCGACAGGGGATCTACAATGAGCAGTTCTTC. The chain has TRBV28 and TRBJ2-1; 8 nucleotides align to TRBD1. The CDR3 consists of 16 residues. Germline V gives CDR1 MDHEN, CDR2 SYDVKM. V shed 1 base and J 3 bases; nucleotides not matched to a gene: 5.

In regard to this clone: The same CDR3 arises from other DNA sequences in this sample as well. This chain links TRBV6-6 with TRBJ2-5; tentatively, D is TRBD2 (5 bases). V was trimmed by 0 bases and J by 1 base, leaving 6 bases between them. CDR3 length: 14 amino acids. Germline assignment: CDR1 MNHNY and CDR2 SVGAGI (reference sequence). The CDR3 coding sequence is TGTGCCAGCAGTTACTCCGGGGTCCAAGAGACCCAGTACTTC. Its translation is CASSYSGVQETQYF.

The CDR3 DNA reads as TGTGCCAGCAGCTTAGGGGCCCCCTCCAATGAGCAGTTCTTC. This codes for CASSLGAPSNEQFF. The chain carries TRBV7-9 and TRBJ2-1, with unresolved D. The CDR3 spans 14 residues. Germline CDR1 and CDR2: SEHNR and FQNEAQ (reference sequence). Trimming took 1 base from V and 6 from J, leaving 10 bases between them.

The chain couples TRBV11-2 to TRBJ1-2; D unclear. Germline CDR1 SGHAT, CDR2 FQNNGV. The V and J ends lost 3 bases and 8 bases respectively, with 22 bases between them. This CDR3 contains 16 residues. Here the CDR3 reads CASSLVGSRGSEGYTF. The CDR3 region has the DNA TGTGCCAGCAGCTTGGTTGGATCGAGAGGGTCGGAGGGCTACACCTTC.

The chain couples TRBV15 to TRBJ2-1; TRBD2 matches 8 bases. Trimming at V came to 5 bases and at J to 8 bases, leaving 11 bases not matched to a gene. Germline CDR1 reads LNHNV; CDR2 reads YYDKDF (reference sequence). The CDR3 runs 15 residues. The CDR3 region is CATSPRGGLGYEQFF. The DNA of the CDR3 is TGTGCCACCAGCCCCCGAGGGGGACTAGGGTATGAGCAGTTCTTC.

V usage is TRBV7-9 and J usage is TRBJ2-5; 8 nucleotides align to TRBD2. This CDR3 is built from 16 residues. Germline CDR1 is SEHNR and CDR2 is FQNEAQ (reference sequence). After removal of 4 bases from V and 5 bases from J, the junction contained 12 bases not matched to a gene. The chain's CDR3 is CASSSSYLAGKETQYF. CDR3 sequence (DNA): TGTGCCAGCAGCTCCTCATACTTAGCGGGAAAGGAGACCCAGTACTTC.

This chain links TRBV28 with TRBJ2-5; D possibly matches TRBD1 or TRBD2 (5 bases each). The germline V gene has CDR1 MDHEN and CDR2 SYDVKM. Deletions cut 8 bases from V and 7 bases from J, with 11 bases between. CDR3 length equals 11 residues. For the CDR3, the DNA is TGTGCCAGCTCGGGGCTTGGGACCCAGTACTTC. As protein: CASSGLGTQYF. The whole variable domain, filled in from reference TRBV28 and TRBJ2-5, reads DVKVTQSSRYLVKRTGEKVFLECVQDMDHENMFWYRQDPGLGLRLIYFSYDVKMKEKGDIPEGYSVSREKKERFSLILESASTNQTSMYLCASSGLGTQYFGPGTRLLVL.

The chain couples TRBV29-1 to TRBJ2-2; D not certain. The CDR3 extends over 14 amino acids. Germline V gives CDR1 SQVTM, CDR2 ANQGSEA. Trimming stripped 5 bases from V and 7 bases from J, with 17 bases between. The CDR3, as DNA: TGCAGCGTTCTAATAGGTTCGGGCCTCGGGGAGCTGTTTTTT. It encodes CSVLIGSGLGELFF.

The chain combines TRBV19 with TRBJ2-2; 10 bases are shared with TRBD1. The germline gives CDR1 LNHDA, CDR2 SQIVND (reference sequence). CDR3 length equals 14 residues. Unmatched junction bases numbered 4, after V lost 8 bases and J lost 4 bases. The CDR3 is CASLDRGVTGELFF. CDR3 nucleotides: TGTGCCAGTCTGGACAGGGGGGTCACCGGGGAGCTGTTTTTT.

V usage is TRBV14 and J usage is TRBJ2-1; D is possibly TRBD1 (5 bases). Deletions cut 0 bases from V and 10 bases from J, with 10 bases between. Per germline, CDR1 SGHDN and CDR2 FVKESK. There are 13 residues in the CDR3. CDR3 nucleotides: TGTGCCAGCAGCCAAGACTGGAAGGGGGAGCAGTTCTTC. Amino acid sequence: CASSQDWKGEQFF.

The J gene is TRBJ2-7, the V gene TRBV18; weak D call: TRBD2 (6 bases). Trimming shortened V by 2 bases and J by 5 bases, and 19 bases separated the two germline ends. The CDR3 is 16 amino acids. Germline values: CDR1 KGHSH, CDR2 LQKENI. The CDR3 sequence: CASSPEVGGLSHEQYF. Written as DNA, the CDR3 is TGTGCCAGCTCACCAGAGGTGGGGGGTTTGTCCCACGAGCAGTACTTC.

The rearrangement links TRBV7-2 to TRBJ2-3; TRBD2 matches 7 bases. CDR1 and CDR2 (germline): SGHTA, FQGNSA. V shed 5 bases, J shed 2 bases, and the junction held 10 bases outside the gene matches. This CDR3 comprises 16 residues. This chain's CDR3 is CASSLPAGYYTDTQYF. For the CDR3, the DNA is TGTGCCAGCAGCCTACCAGCGGGATACTACACAGATACGCAGTATTTT.

This clone occurred once. The V call is TRBV4-1, the J call TRBJ2-7; D not resolved. The germline V gene has CDR1 MGHRA and CDR2 YSYEKL. V was shortened by 4 bases and J by 0 bases, with 10 bases between the two germline ends. This CDR3 spans 14 amino acids. DNA for the CDR3: TGCGCCAGCAGCCTTCAGTCGTACTCCTACGAGCAGTACTTC. Its translation is CASSLQSYSYEQYF.

J is TRBJ2-5 and V is TRBV19; D gene unclear. The J call may be mistaken, given a closer DNA end match to TRBJ2-7. This CDR3 has 13 amino acids. From germline, CDR1 is LNHDA and CDR2 SQIVND (reference sequence). The CDR3: CAVAPSPSYEQYF. CDR3 bases: TGTGCCGTCGCACCGTCACCCTCCTACGAGCAGTACTTC.

About this clone: The sample holds other DNA sequences that translate to the same CDR3. The CDR3 protein is CASSIGGNEQYF. CDR3 coding DNA: TGTGCCAGTAGTATAGGGGGTAACGAGCAGTACTTC. This chain links TRBV19 with TRBJ2-7; no definite D call. Germline V gene data show CDR1 as LNHDA and CDR2 as SQIVND (reference sequence). This CDR3 spans 12 amino acids. V gave up 1 base and J gave up 5 bases, with 6 bases separating them. Full variable domain (remainder filled in from reference TRBV19 and TRBJ2-7): DGGITQSPKYLFRKEGQNVTLSCEQNLNHDAMYWYRQDPGQGLRLIYYSQIVNDFQKGDIAEGYSVSREKKESFPLTVTSAQKNPTAFYLCASSIGGNEQYFGPGTRLTVT.

With regard to this clone: This CDR3 is also generated by other DNA sequences in the sample. The J gene is TRBJ2-7, the V gene TRBV30; a weak D match, TRBD1 (6 bases). The V gene lost 2 bases and the J gene lost 4 bases, with 9 bases spanning the gap. The CDR3 contains 12 residues. Germline V gene sequence: CDR1 GTSNPN, CDR2 SVGIG (reference sequence). CDR3 coding DNA: TGTGCCTGGAGTTCACAGGGTTACGAGCAGTACTTC. This codes for CAWSSQGYEQYF.

V and J are TRBV18 and TRBJ2-7; 7 bases agree with TRBD2. Germline lookup yields CDR1 KGHSH and CDR2 LQKENI. The junction had 5 bases not matched to a gene; V was cut back by 6 bases and J by 3 bases. There are 13 residues in the CDR3. The CDR3 reads CASSPTSYYEQYF. DNA for the CDR3: TGTGCCAGCTCTCCGACTAGCTACTACGAGCAGTACTTC.

This clone was counted a single time. This chain connects TRBV7-8 to TRBJ1-5, with TRBD1 identical over 7 bases. CDR1 is SGHVS, CDR2 FQNEAQ, per germline. The CDR3 runs to 17 residues. The trim removed 6 bases at V and 6 bases at J, leaving 17 bases unmatched. CDR3 coding DNA: TGTGCCAGCAGTCATCCGACCGGGACAGTGGGCGGTCAGCCCCAGCATTTT. Residues: CASSHPTGTVGGQPQHF.

This clone has just one count. Other DNA sequences of this sample code for an identical CDR3. CDR3 sequence reads: CASSYQGTDTQYF. CDR3 DNA sequence: TGTGCCAGCAGTTACCAGGGAACAGATACGCAGTATTTT. The rearrangement links TRBV6-5 to TRBJ2-3; D may be TRBD1 (5 bases). This CDR3 has 13 amino acids. Germline V gives CDR1 MNHEY, CDR2 SVGAGI. Trimming removed 2 bases from V and 3 bases from J, with 6 bases in between.